A single sample is the source of the 27 T cell receptor beta chains below, sequenced in a study of glioma-infiltrating T cells. Amplification of TCR alpha and beta CDR3 regions from RNA used iRepertoire nested multiplex PCR. TCRdb analysed the multiplex PCR reads with MiXCR anew, one entry per CDR3 protein. The sample shows around 190,000 distinct CDR3 sequences, more than 35% of them seen only once. The sequenced sample was glioma tissue, nonneoplastic brain tissue, or PBMCs (not recorded which). The source of these receptors is a human donor with low-grade glioma or glioblastoma, undergoing nonglioma brain surgery, or in good health (not recorded which).

This clonotype was seen a single time. Given a much more abundant clone one base away, this may be a read error. J is TRBJ2-3 and V is TRBV2; the D gene is possibly TRBD2 (6 bases). Germline CDR1 reads SNHLY; CDR2 reads FYNNEI. The CDR3 sequence is 14 residues long. CDR3 region: CASLRGLLTDKQYF. The CDR3 nucleotides read TGTGCCAGCCTACGGGGACTCCTCACAGATAAGCAGTATTTT.

With regard to this clonotype: A much larger clonotype is one base distant, so this may be a read error. The chain employs TRBV13 and TRBJ2-5; weak D call: TRBD2 (6 bases). This CDR3 is built from 12 residues. Germline CDR1 is PRHDT and CDR2 is FYEKMQ (reference sequence). The CDR3 sequence is CASALAQETKYF. CDR3 coding DNA: TGTGCCAGCGCACTAGCCCAAGAGACCAAGTACTTC.

The chain has TRBV20-1 and TRBJ1-5; perhaps TRBD1 as D (6 bases). CDR1 is DFQATT and CDR2 is SNEGSKA in the germline V gene (reference sequence). This CDR3 is 14 amino acids long. With 0 bases removed from V and 14 bases from J, the gap between germline ends came to 20 bases. The CDR3 spells CSAREGTNNQAKHF. The CDR3 nucleotides are TGCAGTGCTAGAGAGGGGACAAACAATCAGGCCAAGCATTTT.

In its sample, this clonotype was seen many times. The rearrangement joins TRBV28 to TRBJ2-1; TRBD1 matches at 9 bases. CDR1 and CDR2 from the germline V gene are MDHEN and SYDVKM. Trimming removed 5 bases from V and 4 bases from J; junction bases left unmatched: 3. This CDR3 is built from 14 residues. As DNA, the CDR3 is TGTGCCAGCAGTCCGACAGGGGGATACAATGAGCAGTTCTTC. Translated, it gives CASSPTGGYNEQFF.

The chain joins TRBV29-1 to TRBJ2-3; a possible D gene is TRBD1 (6 bases). Germline CDR1 reads SQVTM; CDR2 reads ANQGSEA. V dropped 8 bases and J dropped 3 bases, with 24 bases sitting between them. The length of the CDR3 is 16 residues. For the CDR3, the DNA is TGCAGCACCTCAGGGGCGGGCAATCCAATAACAGATACGCAGTATTTT. The encoded protein is CSTSGAGNPITDTQYF.

The J gene is TRBJ2-7, the V gene TRBV28; D could derive from TRBD1 or TRBD2 (5 bases each). The CDR3 spans 15 residues. Trimming cost V 6 bases and J 2 bases, with 17 bases left between them. Looked up from germline, CDR1 is MDHEN and CDR2 is SYDVKM. This chain's CDR3 is CASRVTGRGAYEQYF. In DNA form, the CDR3 reads TGTGCCAGCAGGGTGACGGGACGGGGAGCCTACGAGCAGTACTTC.

This clonotype was recorded at least ten times. J is TRBJ2-5 and V is TRBV28; 8 bases match TRBD2. The germline V gene encodes CDR1 MDHEN and CDR2 SYDVKM. The V segment lost 5 bases and the J segment 2 bases; nucleotides outside the gene matches: 10. The CDR3 is made up of 16 amino acids. Here the CDR3 reads CASSDRSGSPQETQYF. The CDR3 DNA sequence: TGTGCCAGCAGTGATAGGAGCGGGAGTCCACAAGAGACCCAGTACTTC.

For this clonotype: A much larger clonotype is one base distant, so this may be a read error. The rearrangement joins TRBV28 to TRBJ1-6; D not certain. The CDR3 is 13 residues long. CDR1 MDHEN and CDR2 SYDVKM come from the germline V gene. The CDR3 DNA sequence: TGTGCCGGCAGCCAAGATCGGAATTCACCCCTCCACTTT. Amino acid sequence: CAGSQDRNSPLHF.

With regard to this clonotype: With a much larger clone just one base away, this may be a read error. This chain joins TRBV20-1 and TRBJ1-2; 7 bases match TRBD1. Germline V CDR1 and CDR2: DFQATT, SNEGSKA (reference sequence). The J segment lost 8 bases and the V segment lost 5 bases, leaving 14 bases of the junction unmatched. The CDR3 covers 14 residues. This chain's CDR3 is CSAGLRDSGEGYTF. The CDR3 region has the DNA TGCAGTGCTGGTCTCCGGGACAGTGGTGAGGGCTACACCTTC.

A few counts support this clonotype. This chain links TRBV19 with TRBJ2-1; D is undetermined. CDR3 length: 15 residues. The germline V gene has CDR1 LNHDA and CDR2 SQIVND (reference sequence). V shed 0 bases and J shed 5 bases, with 11 bases lying between them. CDR3 coding DNA: TGTGCCAGTAGTATAGACGCCGGCCTTGACAATGAGCAGTTCTTC. Translating gives CASSIDAGLDNEQFF.

A few counts support this clonotype. The junction departs from germline at one end; a sequencing error may be responsible. The chain employs TRBV29-1 and TRBJ1-1; no reliable D call. Germline V lookup: CDR1 SQVTM, CDR2 ANQGSEA. CDR3 size: 11 residues. The CDR3 protein is CGVENWGEAFF. The CDR3 bases are TGCGGCGTTGAAAACTGGGGTGAAGCTTTCTTT.

A few counts support this clonotype. V gene TRBV24-1 combines with J gene TRBJ2-3; possible D gene TRBD2, 5 bases. Looked up from germline, CDR1 is KGHDR and CDR2 is SFDVKD. The CDR3 spans 16 residues. V was clipped by 5 bases and J by 4 bases, with 18 bases between them. CDR3 protein: CATSAGIQQRPDTQYF. The CDR3 bases are TGTGCCACCAGTGCCGGGATACAGCAGCGTCCAGATACGCAGTATTTT.

The rearrangement uses TRBV24-1 and TRBJ2-3; 13 bases agree with TRBD2. This CDR3 has 15 amino acids. The germline CDR1 and CDR2 sequences are KGHDR and SFDVKD. The trim removed 4 bases at V and 4 bases at J, leaving 1 base unmatched. The CDR3 DNA reads as TGTGCCACCAGTGACACTAGCGGGAGGGCAGATACGCAGTATTTT. Its translation: CATSDTSGRADTQYF.

At least ten counts were recorded for this clonotype. CDR3 DNA: TGTGCCAGCAGTTATCCGGGACAGGGAAACGAGCAGTACTTC. Encoded protein: CASSYPGQGNEQYF. V gene TRBV28 combines with J gene TRBJ2-7, with TRBD1 matching 9 bases. The CDR3 runs 14 residues. Looked up from germline, CDR1 is MDHEN and CDR2 is SYDVKM. V trimming: 4 bases; J trimming: 5 bases; junction bases outside the gene matches: 6.

V usage is TRBV20-1 and J usage is TRBJ2-1, with 9 bases that match TRBD2. CDR3 length equals 13 residues. V shed 8 bases and J 8 bases; nucleotides not matched to a gene: 10. Germline lookup yields CDR1 DFQATT and CDR2 SNEGSKA (reference sequence). The DNA of the CDR3 is TGCAGTAACTCCATTAGCGGGAGCTATGAGCAGTTCTTC. This sequence encodes CSNSISGSYEQFF.

Of note for this clonotype: With a much larger clone just one base away, this may be a read error. The chain joins TRBV3-1 to TRBJ1-2; D uncertain. Germline assignment: CDR1 LGHDT and CDR2 YNNKEL (reference sequence). The V end lost 3 bases, the J end lost 4 bases, and 9 bases lay between the germline ends. The CDR3 has 13 residues. In DNA form, the CDR3 reads TGTGCCAGCAGCCACAGTGATCGCTATGGCTACACCTTC. Protein product: CASSHSDRYGYTF.

The chain carries TRBV18 and TRBJ2-6; TRBD2 agrees at 11 bases. The ends lost 5 bases at V and 4 bases at J; junction bases unmatched: 7. Germline values: CDR1 KGHSH, CDR2 LQKENI. The CDR3 loop spans 17 amino acids. The CDR3 reads CASSRTSGLQGANVLTF. In DNA form, the CDR3 reads TGTGCCAGCTCAAGGACTAGCGGGCTCCAGGGGGCCAACGTCCTGACTTTC.

As concerns this clonotype: The conserved phenylalanine or tryptophan is not found at the CDR3 terminus, so this likely reflects a read error. This chain joins TRBV20-1 and TRBJ2-1; 13 bases align to TRBD2. The V gene's germline CDR1 is DFQATT and CDR2 SNEGSKA (reference sequence). This CDR3 spans 18 amino acids. The CDR3 bases are TGCAGTGCTTGGACTAGCGGGAGTTCTCTAAGGGGTAACAACGAGCAGTTCATC. This encodes CSAWTSGSSLRGNNEQFI.

About this clonotype itself: Possible read error: a much larger clone is one base away. The J gene is TRBJ1-5, the V gene TRBV6-1, with D unresolved. Germline values: CDR1 MNHNS, CDR2 SASEGT. CDR3 length equals 15 residues. This CDR3 is CASSEEGYEDQPQHF. The CDR3 nucleotides are TGCGCCAGCAGTGAAGAAGGGTATGAGGATCAGCCCCAGCATTTT.

This clonotype was counted ten times or more. The genes are TRBV19 and TRBJ1-1; unclear D gene. V was shortened by 4 bases and J by 3 bases, with 12 bases between the two germline ends. CDR3 length: 14 residues. From germline, CDR1 is LNHDA and CDR2 SQIVND (reference sequence). CDR3 residues: CASSTDGEYTEAFF. In DNA form, the CDR3 reads TGTGCCAGTAGTACCGACGGGGAGTACACTGAAGCTTTCTTT.

Turning to this clonotype: A much larger clone is a single base away; this may be a read error. The chain combines TRBV7-2 with TRBJ1-1; D may be TRBD1 (5 bases). The CDR3 covers 14 residues. The germline V gene has CDR1 SGHTA and CDR2 FQGNSA. The DNA of the CDR3 is TGTGCCAGCAGCTTAGCGGGGCGAGGGACTGGAGCTTTCTTT. Translation: CASSLAGRGTGAFF. Drawing the rest from reference TRBV7-2 and TRBJ1-1, the complete variable domain is GAGVSQSPSNKVTEKGKDVELRCDPISGHTALYWYRQSLGQGLEFLIYFQGNSAPDKSGLPSDRFSAERTGGSVSTLTIQRTQQEDSAVYLCASSLAGRGTGAFFGQGTRLTVV.

This clonotype was counted only a few times. Just one base apart from a much larger clone, this may be a read error. This chain links TRBV27 with TRBJ2-2; 10 nucleotides match TRBD2. In germline, CDR1 is MNHEY, CDR2 SMNVEV (reference sequence). The V and J ends lost 9 bases and 6 bases, in that order; junction bases with no gene match: 7. CDR3 length: 14 residues. Here the CDR3 DNA reads TGTGCCAGAGGGCTAGCGGGAGTCGCCGGGGAGCTGTTTTTT. Protein: CARGLAGVAGELFF.

This clonotype was observed many times. The genes are TRBV19 and TRBJ2-3; TRBD1 matches at 9 bases. The V gene's germline CDR1 is LNHDA and CDR2 SQIVND (reference sequence). The CDR3 extends over 15 amino acids. The V gene end was trimmed by 6 bases and the J gene end by 2 bases; junction bases not matched to a gene: 6. CDR3 amino acids: CASSIGQGNTDTQYF. The DNA of the CDR3 is TGTGCCAGTAGCATTGGACAGGGGAACACAGATACGCAGTATTTT.

To note about this clonotype: Just one base apart from a much larger clone, this may be a read error. The rearrangement joins TRBV6-2 or TRBV6-3 to TRBJ1-2; D is ambiguous. V lost 5 bases and J 1 base, leaving 5 bases between the germline ends. CDR1 is MNHEY and CDR2 is SVGEGT in the germline V gene. The CDR3 covers 12 residues. DNA for the CDR3: TGTGCCAGCAGTGGCAATAACTATGGCTACACCTTC. This codes for CASSGNNYGYTF.

Comments on this clonotype: It may be a read error: a sequence one base away is much more abundant. This sequence joins TRBV28 and TRBJ2-1; the D is unclear. The germline gives CDR1 MDHEN, CDR2 SYDVKM. Trimming shortened V by 6 bases and J by 7 bases, and 13 bases separated the two germline ends. CDR3 length: 13 residues. CDR3: CASRPADWNEQFF. The CDR3, as DNA: TGTGCCAGCAGACCCGCAGACTGGAATGAGCAGTTCTTC. The variable domain in full, completed from reference TRBV28 and TRBJ2-1, reads DVKVTQSSRYLVKRTGEKVFLECVQDMDHENMFWYRQDPGLGLRLIYFSYDVKMKEKGDIPEGYSVSREKKERFSLILESASTNQTSMYLCASRPADWNEQFFGPGTRLTVL.

Only a few counts were recorded for this clonotype. This chain links TRBV12-3 or TRBV12-4 with TRBJ2-3; D uncertain. This CDR3 region has 12 residues. Trimming cost V 6 bases and J 2 bases, with 6 bases left between them. The DNA of the CDR3 is TGTGCCAGCAGCGACACCACAGATACGCAGTATTTT. Translation gives CASSDTTDTQYF.

This clonotype was seen a single time. V and J are TRBV6-2 or TRBV6-3 and TRBJ2-1; TRBD1 might be the D (5 bases). This CDR3 spans 16 amino acids. Looked up from germline, CDR1 is MNHEY and CDR2 is SVGEGT. Between the trimmed V and J ends, which lost 5 bases and 3 bases, there was a span of 17 bases. CDR3 amino acids: CASSIYRTLYYNEQFF. For the CDR3, the DNA is TGTGCCAGCAGTATATACAGGACCCTATACTACAATGAGCAGTTCTTC.